This passage covers 19 T cell receptor beta chains from one sample sequenced in a study of T cell responses to AZD1222 COVID-19 vaccine. Repertoires were generated with immunoSEQ multiplex PCR, while TCRdb's copy carries only in-frame clones and drops some. The sample includes around 87,000 clones, 80% to 90% of them seen just once. The sample was peripheral blood, taken 28 days after the second AZD1222 dose. These receptors all stem from an adult who received the AZD1222 COVID-19 vaccine.

This chain links TRBV13 with TRBJ1-4, with D uncertain. This CDR3 has 14 amino acids. The V gene's germline CDR1 is PRHDT and CDR2 FYEKMQ (reference sequence). The V and J ends lost 5 bases and 3 bases respectively, with 10 bases between them. The CDR3 bases are TGTGCCAGCAGCGGAGGGTTAGCTAATGAAAAACTGTTTTTT. Protein product: CASSGGLANEKLFF.

The V and J genes are TRBV18 and TRBJ1-2, with D possibly matching TRBD1 (5 bases). The CDR3 runs to 15 residues. Per the germline V gene, CDR1 is KGHSH and CDR2 is LQKENI. Trimming pared 3 bases from V and 3 bases from J, leaving 14 bases between. This CDR3 reads CASSPNEGIDYGYTF. The DNA for the CDR3 is TGTGCCAGCTCACCGAATGAGGGGATCGACTATGGCTACACCTTC.

This sequence joins TRBV19 and TRBJ2-7; 10 bases are a match to TRBD1. CDR3 length equals 16 residues. Per germline, CDR1 LNHDA and CDR2 SQIVND (reference sequence). V lost 5 bases and J lost 4; bases outside the gene matches: 11. In DNA, the CDR3 is TGTGCCAGTAGTTCCCTCCCGGGACAGGGGAGATACGAGCAGTACTTC. It specifies CASSSLPGQGRYEQYF.

The chain joins TRBV3-1 (or the pseudogene TRBV3-2) to TRBJ2-7; D gene uncertain. V was shortened by 6 bases and J by 6 bases, with 12 bases between the two germline ends. The CDR3 totals 12 residues. CDR1 is LGHDT, CDR2 YNNKEL, per germline (reference sequence). In DNA, the CDR3 is TGTGCCAGCAGGATTTGTCCGGGCGAGCAGTACTTC. It translates to CASRICPGEQYF.

The chain combines TRBV5-1 with TRBJ1-2, with no clear D. CDR1 is SGHRS, CDR2 YFSETQ, per germline. V lost 2 bases and J 4 bases, leaving 9 bases between the germline ends. CDR3 length: 13 residues. This CDR3 reads CASSFGVGYGYTF. DNA of the CDR3: TGCGCCAGCAGCTTTGGGGTGGGCTATGGCTACACCTTC.

Only a few counts were recorded for this clone. This sequence joins TRBV30 and TRBJ1-5; maybe TRBD1 (5 bases). Looked up from germline, CDR1 is GTSNPN and CDR2 is SVGIG (reference sequence). The CDR3 spans 13 residues. Trimming cost V 1 base and J 7 bases, with 11 bases left between them. The CDR3 region is CAWSAVGGQPQHF. The CDR3 bases are TGTGCCTGGAGTGCTGTTGGGGGGCAGCCCCAGCATTTT.

V and J are TRBV5-1 and TRBJ1-2; D gene unclear. The CDR3 sequence is 13 residues long. Germline-derived CDR1 and CDR2 are SGHRS and YFSETQ. Trimming cost V 7 bases and J 4 bases, with 14 bases left between them. Here the CDR3 DNA reads TGCGCCAGCGAAATTAGGCCATTCTATGGCTACACCTTC. Residues: CASEIRPFYGYTF.

This clone is a singleton in its sample. V usage is TRBV18 and J usage is TRBJ1-3; a possible D gene is TRBD1 (6 bases). Germline V gene lookup returns CDR1 KGHSH and CDR2 LQKENI. Trimming stripped 5 bases from V and 7 bases from J, with 18 bases between. The CDR3 covers 15 residues. In DNA form, the CDR3 reads TGTGCCAGCTCAGCCCGACAGGAGACTTACAACACCATATATTTT. Protein product: CASSARQETYNTIYF.

The chain employs TRBV3-1 (or the pseudogene TRBV3-2) and TRBJ2-2; 12 nucleotides line up with TRBD2. The CDR3 extends over 16 amino acids. CDR1 and CDR2 from the germline V gene are LGHDT and YNNKEL (reference sequence). V trimming: 6 bases; J trimming: 5 bases; junction bases outside the gene matches: 7. As DNA, the CDR3 is TGTGCCAGCAGGCCTAGCGGGAGGGTATTTACCGGGGAGCTGTTTTTT. Protein sequence: CASRPSGRVFTGELFF.

V and J are TRBV3-1 (or the pseudogene TRBV3-2) and TRBJ1-3; D gene uncertain. Germline CDR1 is LGHDT and CDR2 is YNNKEL (reference sequence). This CDR3 comprises 14 residues. The germline V and J ends were trimmed by 4 bases and 0 bases, with 7 bases remaining between them. CDR3 residues: CASSLRSSGNTIYF. The CDR3 DNA reads as TGTGCCAGCAGCCTCCGAAGCTCTGGAAACACCATATATTTT.

This clone has a single count. This chain uses TRBV7-3 with TRBJ1-1; D is perhaps TRBD1 (5 bases). The CDR3 is made up of 16 amino acids. Looked up from germline, CDR1 is SGHTA and CDR2 is FQGTGA. V lost 1 base, J lost 5 bases, and 17 bases lay in between. CDR3 sequence (DNA): TGTGCCAGCAGCTTAAAGCTAATGGGGGGTCGGACTGAAGCTTTCTTT. Its translation is CASSLKLMGGRTEAFF.

This CDR3 reads CASSPPSGVGNTEAFF. CDR3 in DNA: TGTGCCAGCTCACCACCGTCAGGGGTGGGGAACACTGAAGCTTTCTTT. The chain carries TRBV18 and TRBJ1-1, with D possibly being TRBD1 (6 bases). Per the germline V gene, CDR1 is KGHSH and CDR2 is LQKENI. This CDR3 spans 16 amino acids. Trimming cost V 0 bases and J 1 base, with 12 bases left between them.

The genes are TRBV2 and TRBJ2-7; D might be TRBD2 (6 bases). Germline V gene sequence: CDR1 SNHLY, CDR2 FYNNEI. The length of the CDR3 is 14 residues. V dropped 0 bases and J dropped 7 bases, with 13 bases sitting between them. The CDR3 sequence is CASSEASGLGEQYF. In DNA, the CDR3 is TGTGCCAGCAGTGAAGCTTCGGGACTGGGAGAGCAGTACTTC. The entire variable domain, with the rest obtained from reference TRBV2 and TRBJ2-7, is as follows: EPEVTQTPSHQVTQMGQEVILRCVPISNHLYFYWYRQILGQKVEFLVSFYNNEISEKSEIFDDQFSVERPDGSNFTLKIRSTKLEDSAMYFCASSEASGLGEQYFGPGTRLTVT.

The chain has TRBV5-6 and TRBJ1-1; no definite D call. V dropped 3 bases and J dropped 5 bases, with 14 bases sitting between them. Germline V CDR1 and CDR2: SGHDT, YYEEEE. CDR3 length: 14 amino acids. Here the CDR3 reads CASSSKVLGTEAFF. CDR3 in DNA: TGTGCCAGCAGCTCGAAGGTACTTGGGACTGAAGCTTTCTTT. Looking up the rest from reference TRBV5-6 and TRBJ1-1 gives the full variable domain: DAGVTQSPTHLIKTRGQQVTLRCSPKSGHDTVSWYQQALGQGPQFIFQYYEEEERQRGNFPDRFSGHQFPNYSSELNVNALLLGDSALYLCASSSKVLGTEAFFGQGTRLTVV.

J is TRBJ2-2 and V is TRBV9; 7 bases align to TRBD2. From germline, CDR1 is SGDLS and CDR2 YYNGEE. The V gene end was trimmed by 7 bases and the J gene end by 4 bases; junction bases not matched to a gene: 4. CDR3 size: 13 residues. The CDR3 protein is CASGRGPTGELFF. The CDR3 DNA is TGTGCCAGCGGGAGGGGCCCCACCGGGGAGCTGTTTTTT. Filled out from reference TRBV9 and TRBJ2-2, the complete variable domain reads DSGVTQTPKHLITATGQRVTLRCSPRSGDLSVYWYQQSLDQGLQFLIQYYNGEERAKGNILERFSAQQFPDLHSELNLSSLELGDSALYFCASGRGPTGELFFGEGSRLTVL.

The chain is built from TRBV5-4 and TRBJ2-3, with TRBD1 matching over 10 bases. Trimming cost V 4 bases and J 1 base; bases outside gene matches: 3. Per the germline V gene, CDR1 is SGHNT and CDR2 is YYREEE (reference sequence). The CDR3 is 15 amino acids. CDR3 sequence reads: CASSPGTGGTDTQYF. CDR3 nucleotides: TGTGCCAGCAGCCCCGGGACAGGGGGCACAGATACGCAGTATTTT.

The CDR3 sequence: CASSLAATGYGYTF. The CDR3 region has the DNA TGTGCCAGCAGCTTAGCTGCGACGGGCTATGGCTACACCTTC. The V gene is TRBV7-2, the J gene TRBJ1-2; D gene unclear. Trimming left V 0 bases short and J 4 bases short, with 9 bases between. The CDR3 covers 14 residues. Germline CDR1 and CDR2: SGHTA and FQGNSA.

The chain recombines TRBV18 with TRBJ1-2, with TRBD1 identical over 12 bases. The CDR3 length is 14 residues. The V gene's germline CDR1 is KGHSH and CDR2 LQKENI. Trimming cost V 4 bases and J 6 bases; bases outside gene matches: 3. CDR3 in amino acids: CASSQGQGANGYTF. DNA of the CDR3: TGTGCCAGCTCACAGGGACAGGGGGCGAATGGCTACACCTTC.

By proportion, this clone is medium-sized. The chain is built from TRBV29-1 and TRBJ2-7, with a possible D match to TRBD2 (6 bases). Germline V gene lookup returns CDR1 SQVTM and CDR2 ANQGSEA. The CDR3 consists of 13 residues. Trimming stripped 7 bases from V and 3 bases from J, with 16 bases between. Here the CDR3 DNA reads TGCAGCGCCGGGACTGGGGAACACTACGAGCAGTACTTC. Protein product: CSAGTGEHYEQYF.